The 14 T cell receptor beta chains given below trace back to one sample, sequenced in a study of blood T cell repertoires in COVID-19 (dated by TCRdb to 2018 to 2020). The library was produced with the immunoSEQ multiplex PCR assay. TCRdb mirrors the immuneACCESS table, restricted to in-frame sequences. Some clones are absent from its copies; in checked studies, under half trace to an unresolved V gene, and the reason for the others is unknown. The sample profile shows approximately 500,000 clones; roughly 89% of them were found once. The leading ten clones occupy 7.5% to 9.5% of the sample. The sample consisted of peripheral blood. The source of these receptors is a woman aged 45 to 65 with COVID-19, enrolled during active disease.

This chain connects TRBV30 to TRBJ1-2; a weak D match, TRBD1 (5 bases). CDR1 and CDR2 (germline): GTSNPN, SVGIG (reference sequence). V gave up 3 bases and J gave up 4 bases, with 15 bases separating them. CDR3 size: 14 residues. The CDR3 reads CAWSSGQLPYGYTF. DNA for the CDR3: TGTGCCTGGAGCTCTGGACAACTCCCCTATGGCTACACCTTC.

The gene calls are TRBV29-1 and TRBJ2-3; no clear D. Germline lookup yields CDR1 SQVTM and CDR2 ANQGSEA. V gave up 7 bases and J gave up 1 base, with 15 bases separating them. This CDR3 is 14 amino acids long. CDR3 DNA: TGCAGCGCCCGCGCCGGGTATCGCACAGATACGCAGTATTTT. As protein: CSARAGYRTDTQYF.

This chain links TRBV9 with TRBJ1-2; TRBD1 agrees at 11 bases. The V segment lost 3 bases and the J segment 5 bases; nucleotides outside the gene matches: 6. CDR3 size: 15 residues. Germline values: CDR1 SGDLS, CDR2 YYNGEE. For the CDR3, the DNA is TGTGCCAGCAGCGGAGACCGGGACAGGGGGTATGGCTACACCTTC. This encodes CASSGDRDRGYGYTF.

This chain uses TRBV6-6 with TRBJ1-1; D not resolved. CDR3 length: 14 amino acids. CDR1 is MNHNY, CDR2 SVGAGI, per germline (reference sequence). The germline V and J ends were trimmed by 5 bases and 6 bases, with 16 bases remaining between them. The CDR3 DNA is TGTGCCAGCAGTCCCTTGAGGACTGGGGCTGAAGCTTTCTTT. Protein: CASSPLRTGAEAFF.

This rearrangement joins TRBV5-1 to TRBJ2-7; 8 bases map to TRBD1. Germline lookup yields CDR1 SGHRS and CDR2 YFSETQ. V was clipped by 0 bases and J by 0 bases; unmatched bases: 8. The CDR3 contains 17 residues. The CDR3 reads CASSLAYRGRSSYEQYF. As DNA, the CDR3 is TGCGCCAGCAGCTTGGCCTACAGGGGGAGGAGCTCCTACGAGCAGTACTTC.

V usage is TRBV19 and J usage is TRBJ1-1, with a weak D call TRBD1 (5 bases). This CDR3 is 14 amino acids long. The germline gives CDR1 LNHDA, CDR2 SQIVND (reference sequence). V was shortened by 6 bases and J by 3 bases, with 14 bases between the two germline ends. The CDR3: CASRPGGTDTEAFF. DNA for the CDR3: TGTGCCAGTAGGCCGGGAGGGACGGACACTGAAGCTTTCTTT.

The V call is TRBV27, the J call TRBJ2-3; a possible D gene is TRBD1 (6 bases). CDR1 and CDR2 (germline): MNHEY, SMNVEV (reference sequence). This CDR3 has 14 residues. V lost 0 bases, J lost 3 bases, and 7 bases lay in between. The CDR3: CASSLSTGTDTQYF. In DNA form, the CDR3 reads TGTGCCAGCAGTTTATCAACAGGGACAGATACGCAGTATTTT.

The chain uses TRBV19 and TRBJ2-7, with 7 bases that match TRBD1. J was trimmed by 0 bases and V by 5 bases; bases with no gene match: 1. CDR3 size: 13 residues. Germline V lookup: CDR1 LNHDA, CDR2 SQIVND (reference sequence). The CDR3 DNA follows: TGTGCCAGTAGTGACAGGGACTCCTACGAGCAGTACTTC. Its protein is CASSDRDSYEQYF.

This clone was found once. V usage is TRBV2 and J usage is TRBJ1-2; D might be TRBD1 (5 bases). V lost 4 bases to trimming and J lost 6 bases, with 18 bases between them. Germline CDR1 and CDR2: SNHLY and FYNNEI. CDR3 length: 15 residues. The CDR3 loop is CASSALPRQPHGYTF. Written as DNA, the CDR3 is TGTGCCAGCAGTGCCCTACCTCGACAGCCCCATGGCTACACCTTC.

The chain employs TRBV7-9 and TRBJ1-2; possible D gene TRBD1, 5 bases. The CDR3 is 14 amino acids. Germline values: CDR1 SEHNR, CDR2 FQNEAQ (reference sequence). Trimming shortened V by 3 bases and J by 4 bases, and 12 bases separated the two germline ends. The CDR3 sequence: CASSFGGGAYGYTF. The CDR3 DNA reads as TGTGCCAGCAGCTTTGGTGGAGGGGCCTATGGCTACACCTTC.

The V and J genes are TRBV11-2 and TRBJ2-3, with 10 bases aligning to TRBD2. The J segment lost 3 bases and the V segment lost 1 base, leaving 7 bases of the junction unmatched. CDR1 SGHAT and CDR2 FQNNGV come from the germline V gene. CDR3 size: 17 residues. Here the CDR3 DNA reads TGTGCCAGCAGCTTAGGGTTTAGCGGGGGGTGGACAGATACGCAGTATTTT. As protein: CASSLGFSGGWTDTQYF.

The V gene is TRBV5-4, the J gene TRBJ2-5, with 11 bases aligning to TRBD2. After removal of 1 base from V and 5 bases from J, the junction contained 1 base not matched to a gene. Germline-derived CDR1 and CDR2 are SGHNT and YYREEE (reference sequence). This CDR3 comprises 14 residues. Written as DNA, the CDR3 is TGTGCCAGCAGCTTGACTAGCGGGGGTGAGACCCAGTACTTC. Protein sequence: CASSLTSGGETQYF.

The chain links TRBV7-2 to TRBJ1-1, with no clear D. CDR3 length: 14 amino acids. From germline, CDR1 is SGHTA and CDR2 FQGNSA. The V end was cut by 5 bases, the J end by 6 bases, with 16 bases between. CDR3 nucleotides: TGTGCCAGCAGCCTTCGGACGGGAACGGCTGAAGCTTTCTTT. Its translation: CASSLRTGTAEAFF. Looking up the rest from reference TRBV7-2 and TRBJ1-1 gives the full variable domain: GAGVSQSPSNKVTEKGKDVELRCDPISGHTALYWYRQSLGQGLEFLIYFQGNSAPDKSGLPSDRFSAERTGGSVSTLTIQRTQQEDSAVYLCASSLRTGTAEAFFGQGTRLTVV.

This clone was recorded only once. The chain carries TRBV30 and TRBJ1-3; tentative D call: TRBD1 (5 bases). Trimming removed 1 base at V and 4 bases at J, with 11 bases between. The CDR3 totals 14 residues. CDR1 and CDR2 from the germline V gene are GTSNPN and SVGIG (reference sequence). This chain's CDR3 is CAWSGDSVGNTIYF. CDR3 DNA sequence: TGTGCCTGGAGTGGGGACTCGGTCGGAAACACCATATATTTT.